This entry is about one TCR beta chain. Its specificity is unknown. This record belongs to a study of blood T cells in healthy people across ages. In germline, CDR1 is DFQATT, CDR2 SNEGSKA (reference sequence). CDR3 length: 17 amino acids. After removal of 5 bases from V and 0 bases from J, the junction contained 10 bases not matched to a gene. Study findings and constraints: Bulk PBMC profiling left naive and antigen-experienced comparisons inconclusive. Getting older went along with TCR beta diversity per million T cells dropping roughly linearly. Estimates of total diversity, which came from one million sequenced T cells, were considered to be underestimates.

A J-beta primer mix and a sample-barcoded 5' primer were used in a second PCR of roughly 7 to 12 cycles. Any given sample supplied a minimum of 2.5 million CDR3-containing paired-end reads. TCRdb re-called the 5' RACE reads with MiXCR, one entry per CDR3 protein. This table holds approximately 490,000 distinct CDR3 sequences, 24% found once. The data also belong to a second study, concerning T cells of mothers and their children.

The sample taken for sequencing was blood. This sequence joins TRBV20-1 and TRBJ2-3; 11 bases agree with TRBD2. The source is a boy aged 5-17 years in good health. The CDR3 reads CSALLAGEHPSTDTQYF. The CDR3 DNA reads TGCAGTGCTTTACTAGCGGGAGAACATCCTAGCACAGATACGCAGTATTTT.